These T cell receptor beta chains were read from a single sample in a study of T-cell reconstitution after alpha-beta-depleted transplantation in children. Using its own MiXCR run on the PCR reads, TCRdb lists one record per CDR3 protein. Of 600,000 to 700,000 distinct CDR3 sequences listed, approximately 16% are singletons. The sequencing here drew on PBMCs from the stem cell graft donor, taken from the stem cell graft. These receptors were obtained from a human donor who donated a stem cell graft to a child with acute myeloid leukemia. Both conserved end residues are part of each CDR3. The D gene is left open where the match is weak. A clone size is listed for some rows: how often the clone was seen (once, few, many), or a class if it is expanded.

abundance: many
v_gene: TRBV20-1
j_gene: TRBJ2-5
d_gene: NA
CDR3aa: CSAREPGQETQYF
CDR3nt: TGCAGTGCTAGAGAACCAGGGCAAGAGACCCAGTACTTC

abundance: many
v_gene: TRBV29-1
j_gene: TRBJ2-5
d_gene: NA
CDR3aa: CSVPGNYLQETQYF
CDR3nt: TGCAGCGTTCCCGGGAACTATCTCCAAGAGACCCAGTACTTC

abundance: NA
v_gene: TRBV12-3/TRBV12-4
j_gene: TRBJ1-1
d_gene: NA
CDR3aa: CASGRTGYSEAFF
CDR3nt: TGTGCCAGCGGTCGCACAGGGTATTCTGAAGCTTTCTTT

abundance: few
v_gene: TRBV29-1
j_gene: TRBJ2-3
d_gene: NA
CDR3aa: CSVGGRLGGDTDTQYF
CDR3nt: TGCAGCGTTGGGGGGCGTTTGGGGGGCGACACAGATACGCAGTATTTT

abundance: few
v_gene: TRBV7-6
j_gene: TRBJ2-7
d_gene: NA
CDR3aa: CASSLIGQDYEQYF
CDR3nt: TGTGCCAGCAGCTTAATCGGGCAGGACTACGAGCAGTACTTC

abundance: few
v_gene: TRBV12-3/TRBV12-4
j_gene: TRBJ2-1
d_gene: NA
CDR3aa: CASSSGTRANEQFF
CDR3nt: TGTGCCAGCAGCTCCGGGACCAGGGCCAATGAGCAGTTCTTC

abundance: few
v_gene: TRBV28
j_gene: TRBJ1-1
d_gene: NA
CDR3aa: CASSLRAALNTEAFF
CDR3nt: TGTGCCAGCAGTTTAAGGGCAGCCCTGAACACTGAAGCTTTCTTT

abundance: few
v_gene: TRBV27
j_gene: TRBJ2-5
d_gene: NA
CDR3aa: CASSLGMYQETQYF
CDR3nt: TGTGCCAGCAGTTTAGGAATGTACCAAGAGACCCAGTACTTC

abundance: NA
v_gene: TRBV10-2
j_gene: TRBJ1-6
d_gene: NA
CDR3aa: CASSERGFGNSPLHF
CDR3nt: TGCGCCAGCAGTGAAAGAGGATTTGGTAATTCACCCCTCCACTTT

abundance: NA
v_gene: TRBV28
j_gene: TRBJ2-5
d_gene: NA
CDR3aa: CASSLPAGEGETQYF
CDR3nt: TGTGCCAGCAGTCTACCCGCAGGGGAAGGGGAGACCCAGTACTTC

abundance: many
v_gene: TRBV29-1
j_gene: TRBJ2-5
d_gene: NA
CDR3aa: CSVGDGSPYQETQYF
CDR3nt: TGCAGCGTCGGGGACGGCTCCCCGTACCAAGAGACCCAGTACTTC

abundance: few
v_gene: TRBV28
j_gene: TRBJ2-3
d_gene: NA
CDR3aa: CASSRPDTQYF
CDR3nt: TGTGCCAGCAGCAGGCCAGATACGCAGTATTTT

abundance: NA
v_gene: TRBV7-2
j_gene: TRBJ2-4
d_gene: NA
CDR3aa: CASSLWRDIQYF
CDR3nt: TGTGCCAGCAGCCTTTGGCGCGACATTCAGTACTTC

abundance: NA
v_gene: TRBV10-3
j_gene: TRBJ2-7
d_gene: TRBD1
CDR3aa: CAISGWDSEGEQYF
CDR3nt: TGTGCCATCAGTGGATGGGACAGCGAGGGCGAGCAGTACTTC

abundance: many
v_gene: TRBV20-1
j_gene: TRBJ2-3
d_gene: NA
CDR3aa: CSATAGGGTDTQYF
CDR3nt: TGCAGTGCTACCGCGGGTGGGGGCACAGATACGCAGTATTTT

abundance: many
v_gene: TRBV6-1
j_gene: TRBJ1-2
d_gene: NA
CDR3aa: CASRGYTEPSYGYTF
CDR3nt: TGTGCCAGCAGGGGATACACGGAACCCTCCTATGGCTACACCTTC

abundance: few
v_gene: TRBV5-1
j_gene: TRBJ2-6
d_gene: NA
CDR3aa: CASRFDSISGANVLTF
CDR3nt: TGCGCCAGCAGATTTGACAGCATCTCTGGGGCCAACGTCCTGACTTTC

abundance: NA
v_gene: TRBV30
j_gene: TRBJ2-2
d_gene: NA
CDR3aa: CAWSGGVLNTGELFF
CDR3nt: TGTGCCTGGAGTGGAGGGGTGCTGAACACCGGGGAGCTGTTTTTT

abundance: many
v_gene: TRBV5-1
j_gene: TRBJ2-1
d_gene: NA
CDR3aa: CASSLGEVEQFF
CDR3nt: TGTGCCAGCAGTTTAGGCGAAGTGGAGCAGTTCTTC

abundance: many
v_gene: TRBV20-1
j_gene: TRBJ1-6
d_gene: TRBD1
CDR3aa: CSATQGAAGNSPLHF
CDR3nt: TGCAGTGCGACACAGGGGGCTGCGGGGAATTCACCCCTCCACTTT

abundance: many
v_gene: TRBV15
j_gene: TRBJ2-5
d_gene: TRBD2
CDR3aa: CATSSLLAGEKTQYF
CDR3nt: TGTGCCACCAGCAGTTTACTAGCGGGGGAAAAGACCCAGTACTTC

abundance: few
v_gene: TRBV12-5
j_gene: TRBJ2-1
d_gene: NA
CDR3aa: CASGLVRGSYNEQFF
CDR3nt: TGTGCTAGTGGTTTGGTAAGGGGCAGTTACAATGAGCAGTTCTTC

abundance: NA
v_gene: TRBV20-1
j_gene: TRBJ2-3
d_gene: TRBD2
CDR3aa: CSAQRDRGTDTQYF
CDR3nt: TGCAGTGCCCAGCGGGACCGCGGCACAGATACGCAGTATTTT

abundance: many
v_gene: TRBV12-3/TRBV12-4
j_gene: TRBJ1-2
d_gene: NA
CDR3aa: CASSLKANYGYTF
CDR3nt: TGTGCCAGCAGTTTAAAAGCTAACTATGGCTACACCTTC

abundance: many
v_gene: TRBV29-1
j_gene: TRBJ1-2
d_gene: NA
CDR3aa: CSVLKGGGADYGYTF
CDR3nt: TGCAGCGTCCTAAAGGGAGGGGGAGCGGACTATGGCTACACCTTC

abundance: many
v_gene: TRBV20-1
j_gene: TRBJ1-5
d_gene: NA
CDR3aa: CSAKRNNQPQHF
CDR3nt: TGCAGTGCAAAAAGGAATAATCAGCCCCAGCATTTT

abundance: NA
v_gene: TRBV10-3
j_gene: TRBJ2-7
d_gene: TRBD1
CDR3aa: CAIAGTEIYEQYF
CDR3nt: TGTGCCATCGCCGGGACAGAGATTTACGAGCAGTACTTC

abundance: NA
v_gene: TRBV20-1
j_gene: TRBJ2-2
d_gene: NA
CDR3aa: CSAGDTGELFF
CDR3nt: TGCAGTGCTGGGGACACCGGGGAGCTGTTTTTT

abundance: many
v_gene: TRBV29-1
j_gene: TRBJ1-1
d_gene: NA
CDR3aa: CSVVTSRHPNTEAFF
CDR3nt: TGCAGCGTTGTGACCAGCCGACACCCGAACACTGAAGCTTTCTTT

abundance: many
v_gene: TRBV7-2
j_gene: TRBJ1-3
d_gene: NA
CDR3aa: CASSLVRGNTIYF
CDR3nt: TGTGCCAGCAGCTTAGTCAGAGGAAACACCATATATTTT